The rows below give T cell receptor beta chains drawn from one sample of a study of blood T cell repertoires in COVID-19. Using immunoSEQ multiplex PCR, the repertoire was profiled, and TCRdb retains in-frame clones only, with some absent. The repertoire holds 200,000 to 250,000 clones, more than 85% seen once, with about 9.4% in the top ten. Sequenced input: peripheral blood. The source is a woman aged 50 to 65 with COVID-19, enrolled during active disease. Each CDR3 is given with its conserved first and last residue. The order of the fields is J gene, V gene, clone size, D gene, CDR3 DNA, CDR3 protein. A D gene is named only where the DNA matches it firmly. The size entry is marked missing in some rows and otherwise reads once, few, many or a size class.

j_call: TRBJ2-3; v_call: TRBV2; clone_size: -; d_call: TRBD1; cdr3_nt: TGTGCCAGCAGTTCCTTCCCTACAGGGGACCCAGATACGCAGTATTTT; cdr3_aa: CASSSFPTGDPDTQYF
j_call: TRBJ1-2; v_call: TRBV6-2/TRBV6-3; clone_size: -; d_call: TRBD1; cdr3_nt: TGTGCCAGCAGTTGGGACAGGCTCCTTAACTATGGCTACACCTTC; cdr3_aa: CASSWDRLLNYGYTF
j_call: TRBJ2-2; v_call: TRBV5-6; clone_size: -; d_call: -; cdr3_nt: TGTGCCAGCAGCTTGGTCGTCCCCCTTAGCGGGGAGCTGTTTTTT; cdr3_aa: CASSLVVPLSGELFF
j_call: TRBJ2-1; v_call: TRBV9; clone_size: -; d_call: TRBD2; cdr3_nt: TGTGCCAGCAGCCCTGGGGGCGGGGGGTACAATGAGCAGTTCTTC; cdr3_aa: CASSPGGGGYNEQFF
j_call: TRBJ1-2; v_call: TRBV19; clone_size: -; d_call: TRBD1; cdr3_nt: TGTGCCAGTAGTATAGATCGGGACAGGTTCTATGGCTACACCTTC; cdr3_aa: CASSIDRDRFYGYTF
j_call: TRBJ2-1; v_call: TRBV28; clone_size: -; d_call: TRBD1; cdr3_nt: TGTGCCAGCAGTTTAGGTTGGACAGGGAACAATGAGCAGTTCTTC; cdr3_aa: CASSLGWTGNNEQFF
j_call: TRBJ1-2; v_call: TRBV5-8; clone_size: once; d_call: TRBD1; cdr3_nt: TGTGCCAGCAGCTTTGTAGGGGGCGAAGGTTATGGCTACACCTTC; cdr3_aa: CASSFVGGEGYGYTF
j_call: TRBJ2-1; v_call: TRBV4-1; clone_size: -; d_call: TRBD2; cdr3_nt: TGCGCCAGCAGGTCACTAGCGGGTGGCTTCAATGAGCAGTTCTTC; cdr3_aa: CASRSLAGGFNEQFF
j_call: TRBJ2-5; v_call: TRBV19; clone_size: -; d_call: TRBD2; cdr3_nt: TGTGCCAGTAGTCGGGCTAGCGGGGCGAAAGTGGAGACCCAGTACTTC; cdr3_aa: CASSRASGAKVETQYF
j_call: TRBJ1-2; v_call: TRBV5-1; clone_size: -; d_call: -; cdr3_nt: TGCGCCAGCAGCCTTGACAGAAGAGGAGGCTACACCTTC; cdr3_aa: CASSLDRRGGYTF
j_call: TRBJ1-2; v_call: TRBV5-8; clone_size: once; d_call: -; cdr3_nt: TGTGCCAGCAGCCCCGAGGAGGGCCGAGGCTACACCTTC; cdr3_aa: CASSPEEGRGYTF
j_call: TRBJ2-7; v_call: TRBV19; clone_size: -; d_call: TRBD1; cdr3_nt: TGTGCCAGTAGTGCGGGACAGGCGGGCTACGAGCAGTACTTC; cdr3_aa: CASSAGQAGYEQYF
j_call: TRBJ1-1; v_call: TRBV5-1; clone_size: few; d_call: -; cdr3_nt: TGCGCCAGCAGCTTGGCCGGCGGCGGAAACACTGAAGCTTTCTTT; cdr3_aa: CASSLAGGGNTEAFF
j_call: TRBJ2-7; v_call: TRBV5-1; clone_size: -; d_call: TRBD1; cdr3_nt: TGCGCCAGCAGCTTGGGACAGGGGCCACTCTCCTACGAGCAGTACTTC; cdr3_aa: CASSLGQGPLSYEQYF
j_call: TRBJ2-3; v_call: TRBV6-2/TRBV6-3; clone_size: -; d_call: TRBD2; cdr3_nt: TGTGCCAGCAGTCCGGGTGGACTAGTTGCAGATACGCAGTATTTT; cdr3_aa: CASSPGGLVADTQYF
j_call: TRBJ1-6; v_call: TRBV27; clone_size: -; d_call: -; cdr3_nt: TGTGCCAGCAGTTTAACATACCCCAGGCCTGATTGGTTCTCACCCCTCCACTTT; cdr3_aa: CASSLTYPRPDWFSPLHF
j_call: TRBJ2-3; v_call: TRBV5-5; clone_size: -; d_call: TRBD1; cdr3_nt: TGTGCCAGCAGCTCGGACAGGGAGAGATCGGATACGCAGTATTTT; cdr3_aa: CASSSDRERSDTQYF
j_call: TRBJ2-5; v_call: TRBV5-1; clone_size: -; d_call: -; cdr3_nt: TGCGCCAGCAGCTTGGGTCGCCCGACAGGGACCCAGTACTTC; cdr3_aa: CASSLGRPTGTQYF
j_call: TRBJ1-2; v_call: TRBV27; clone_size: -; d_call: -; cdr3_nt: TGTGCCAGCAGTTGGTCGGCCGGGGTTAATGGCTACACCTTC; cdr3_aa: CASSWSAGVNGYTF
j_call: TRBJ1-5; v_call: TRBV10-2; clone_size: -; d_call: -; cdr3_nt: TGCGCCAGCAGTGGGGGGGTAAATCAGCCCCAGCATTTT; cdr3_aa: CASSGGVNQPQHF
j_call: TRBJ2-3; v_call: TRBV9; clone_size: -; d_call: TRBD2; cdr3_nt: TGTGCCAGCGGGGGGGGAACGCAGTATTTT; cdr3_aa: CASGGGTQYF
j_call: TRBJ2-3; v_call: TRBV4-2; clone_size: -; d_call: TRBD2; cdr3_nt: TGTGCCAGCAGCCAAGAAGGGCGGGGGGGCATGGATACGCAGTATTTT; cdr3_aa: CASSQEGRGGMDTQYF
j_call: TRBJ1-6; v_call: TRBV7-9; clone_size: few; d_call: TRBD1; cdr3_nt: TGTGCCAGCAGCGACTGGACAGGGACCCGGCTCTATAATTCACCCCTCCACTTT; cdr3_aa: CASSDWTGTRLYNSPLHF
j_call: TRBJ1-4; v_call: TRBV5-1; clone_size: once; d_call: TRBD1; cdr3_nt: TGCGCCAGCAGCCCTGGACTAGGACAGGGGAAACTGTTTTTT; cdr3_aa: CASSPGLGQGKLFF
j_call: TRBJ2-5; v_call: TRBV5-1; clone_size: -; d_call: TRBD1; cdr3_nt: TGCGCCAGCAGCGGGGGGACAGGCGGGGAGACCCAGTACTTC; cdr3_aa: CASSGGTGGETQYF
j_call: TRBJ1-3; v_call: TRBV25-1; clone_size: -; d_call: TRBD1; cdr3_nt: TGTGCCAGCAGTGAACGGACAGGCTTCTCTGGAAACACCATATATTTT; cdr3_aa: CASSERTGFSGNTIYF
j_call: TRBJ1-5; v_call: TRBV6-5; clone_size: -; d_call: -; cdr3_nt: TGTGCCAGCAGTTACGGCGGCTCCAACAATCAGCCCCAGCATTTT; cdr3_aa: CASSYGGSNNQPQHF
j_call: TRBJ2-3; v_call: TRBV19; clone_size: -; d_call: -; cdr3_nt: TGTGCCAGTAGTATTTCAGGAGATACGCAGTATTTT; cdr3_aa: CASSISGDTQYF
j_call: TRBJ2-1; v_call: TRBV6-6; clone_size: once; d_call: TRBD1; cdr3_nt: TGTGCCAGCAGTTTTGGACAGGTGAGGGAGCAGTTCTTC; cdr3_aa: CASSFGQVREQFF
j_call: TRBJ2-7; v_call: TRBV5-6; clone_size: -; d_call: TRBD1; cdr3_nt: TGTGCCAGCAGCCCCGGGACAGGTGGCTACGAGCAGTACTTC; cdr3_aa: CASSPGTGGYEQYF
j_call: TRBJ1-5; v_call: TRBV6-2/TRBV6-3; clone_size: -; d_call: -; cdr3_nt: TGTGCCAGCAGTCCCCCGGCGGGGGGTTTGAGCAATCAGCCCCAGCATTTT; cdr3_aa: CASSPPAGGLSNQPQHF
j_call: TRBJ2-1; v_call: TRBV11-3; clone_size: -; d_call: -; cdr3_nt: TGTGCCAGCAGCCTCTCGGGGGGCACCGACAATGAGCAGTTCTTC; cdr3_aa: CASSLSGGTDNEQFF
j_call: TRBJ2-7; v_call: TRBV15; clone_size: -; d_call: -; cdr3_nt: TGTGCCACCAGCAGAGATCTCTGGCTCGGGGAGCGCCGCTTCTCCTACGAGCAGTACTTC; cdr3_aa: CATSRDLWLGERRFSYEQYF
j_call: TRBJ1-2; v_call: TRBV2; clone_size: few; d_call: TRBD1; cdr3_nt: TGTGCCAGCAGCCTAGACAGGGAGCCCCATGGCTACACCTTC; cdr3_aa: CASSLDREPHGYTF
j_call: TRBJ1-2; v_call: TRBV19; clone_size: -; d_call: TRBD1; cdr3_nt: TGTGCCAGTAGCGGACCCAGACAGGGGGCTAACTATGGCTACACCTTC; cdr3_aa: CASSGPRQGANYGYTF
j_call: TRBJ2-1; v_call: TRBV19; clone_size: -; d_call: TRBD2; cdr3_nt: TGTGCCAGTACCGGGACTAGCGGGGGTAGTGAGCAGTTCTTC; cdr3_aa: CASTGTSGGSEQFF
j_call: TRBJ1-5; v_call: TRBV11-3; clone_size: -; d_call: -; cdr3_nt: TGTGCCAGCAGCTGGGGGGTTGGCCAGCCCCAGCATTTT; cdr3_aa: CASSWGVGQPQHF
j_call: TRBJ1-1; v_call: TRBV5-8; clone_size: -; d_call: TRBD1; cdr3_nt: TGTGCCAGCAGCTTGGGACAGGGCCCTAACACTGAAGCTTTCTTT; cdr3_aa: CASSLGQGPNTEAFF
j_call: TRBJ1-2; v_call: TRBV10-3; clone_size: few; d_call: TRBD1; cdr3_nt: TGTGCCATCAGTGCAACAGGGGGTGGCTACACCTTC; cdr3_aa: CAISATGGGYTF
j_call: TRBJ1-2; v_call: TRBV28; clone_size: -; d_call: TRBD1; cdr3_nt: TGTGCCACCCACAGACTGGGACAGGGGAACTATGGCTACACCTTC; cdr3_aa: CATHRLGQGNYGYTF
j_call: TRBJ1-2; v_call: TRBV4-1; clone_size: -; d_call: -; cdr3_nt: TGCGCCAGCAGCCAAGAGAGTGGTGCAAGGGAGAGGGGCTACACCTTC; cdr3_aa: CASSQESGARERGYTF
j_call: TRBJ1-2; v_call: TRBV7-9; clone_size: -; d_call: -; cdr3_nt: TGTGCCAGCAGCTTAAAGCCCGTGCCGGACGGACACCTCTATGGCTACACCTTC; cdr3_aa: CASSLKPVPDGHLYGYTF
j_call: TRBJ2-3; v_call: TRBV5-8; clone_size: -; d_call: -; cdr3_nt: TGTGCCAGCAGCAGGGGGGGAAGCACAGATACGCAGTATTTT; cdr3_aa: CASSRGGSTDTQYF
j_call: TRBJ2-1; v_call: TRBV29-1; clone_size: -; d_call: TRBD2; cdr3_nt: TGCAGCGTTGATCGGACTAGCGGGGGGGCTGGAGAGCAGTTCTTC; cdr3_aa: CSVDRTSGGAGEQFF
j_call: TRBJ2-1; v_call: TRBV11-3; clone_size: -; d_call: -; cdr3_nt: TGTGCCAGCAGCCCAGGATTAGCGAACAATGAGCAGTTCTTC; cdr3_aa: CASSPGLANNEQFF
j_call: TRBJ1-1; v_call: TRBV2; clone_size: -; d_call: TRBD1; cdr3_nt: TGTGCCAGCAGCGGGACAGGGGACACTGAAGCTTTCTTT; cdr3_aa: CASSGTGDTEAFF
j_call: TRBJ2-7; v_call: TRBV5-6; clone_size: once; d_call: -; cdr3_nt: TGTGCCAGCAGCTTGCGTCAGGCCTACGAGCAGTACTTC; cdr3_aa: CASSLRQAYEQYF
j_call: TRBJ1-5; v_call: TRBV3-1/TRBV3-2; clone_size: -; d_call: -; cdr3_nt: TGTGCCAGCAGCCAAGGGCTCAAAGAGCCCCAGCATTTT; cdr3_aa: CASSQGLKEPQHF
j_call: TRBJ2-3; v_call: TRBV5-4; clone_size: -; d_call: TRBD2; cdr3_nt: TGTGCCAGCAGTCCGCGGGGGGGGAGAACAGATACGCAGTATTTT; cdr3_aa: CASSPRGGRTDTQYF
j_call: TRBJ1-2; v_call: TRBV12-5; clone_size: -; d_call: -; cdr3_nt: TGTGCTAGTGGTTTGTCCCAAGGCCTTCGACTTCTTACTCATGGCTACACCTTC; cdr3_aa: CASGLSQGLRLLTHGYTF
j_call: TRBJ2-7; v_call: TRBV5-4; clone_size: -; d_call: TRBD1; cdr3_nt: TGTGCCAGCAGTTTCAACCACCCCGGGACAGAGAGCTCCTACGAGCAGTACTTC; cdr3_aa: CASSFNHPGTESSYEQYF
j_call: TRBJ2-7; v_call: TRBV14; clone_size: -; d_call: TRBD1; cdr3_nt: TGTGCCAGCAGCCTGGGACAGGGGGCGGGCGAGCAGTACTTC; cdr3_aa: CASSLGQGAGEQYF
j_call: TRBJ1-4; v_call: TRBV9; clone_size: -; d_call: TRBD1; cdr3_nt: TGTGCCAGCAGCTTCTCGACAGGGACTAATGAAAAACTGTTTTTT; cdr3_aa: CASSFSTGTNEKLFF
j_call: TRBJ2-7; v_call: TRBV14; clone_size: -; d_call: TRBD1; cdr3_nt: TGTGCCAGCAGCCACGCGACAGGGAACGAGCAGTACTTC; cdr3_aa: CASSHATGNEQYF